The sequence of this T cell receptor (beta chain) was determined in a study of CD8 T cells in Susac syndrome. Reverse transcription of roughly 0.45 to 1 ug RNA was performed with random hexamers. Amplification of TCR beta CDR3 across 54 Vbeta and 13 Jbeta was performed with immunoSEQ multiplex PCR. TCRdb ran MiXCR on the immunoSEQ multiplex PCR reads and lists one entry per CDR3 protein. The table shows about 130,000 distinct CDR3 sequences, with 90% to 95% occurring only once. Germline assignment: CDR1 PRHDT and CDR2 FYEKMQ (reference sequence). The CDR3 has 16 amino acids. The J segment lost 5 bases and the V segment lost 1 base, leaving 4 bases of the junction unmatched. The authors carried out high-throughput sequencing of TCR beta. They applied it to CD8+ and CD4+ T cells obtained from blood. Negative isolation yielded CD4+ and CD8+ T cells, and FACS enriched TEMRA cells.

Input material: CD8+ T cells from PBMCs. The source of this sequence is a human donor with multiple sclerosis. The chain links TRBV13 to TRBJ2-5; 13 nucleotides match TRBD2. CDR3: CASSLETSGRMETQYF. For the CDR3, the DNA is TGTGCCAGCAGCTTAGAGACTAGCGGGAGGATGGAGACCCAGTACTTC.